These 29 T cell receptor beta chains were all obtained from the same sample, sequenced in a study of blood T cell repertoires in COVID-19. The assay was immunoSEQ multiplex PCR, and TCRdb's table has in-frame clones only and misses some. This table holds about 220,000 clones, 80% to 90% found once. The source material was PBMCs or T cells enriched from blood (not recorded which). The source of these receptors is a woman aged 50 to 65 with acute COVID-19.

The V call is TRBV5-6, the J call TRBJ1-2; D ambiguous. Germline assignment: CDR1 SGHDT and CDR2 YYEEEE. The V end was cut by 6 bases, the J end by 7 bases, with 16 bases between. The CDR3 sequence is 13 residues long. CDR3 DNA sequence: TGTGCCAGCAACCCCGGCCCCGCAGGTGGCTACACCTTC. This gives the protein CASNPGPAGGYTF.

This rearrangement joins TRBV19 to TRBJ1-4, with TRBD1 as a possible D gene (5 bases). Germline assignment: CDR1 LNHDA and CDR2 SQIVND (reference sequence). V dropped 2 bases and J dropped 0 bases, with 13 bases sitting between them. The CDR3 consists of 17 residues. CDR3 bases: TGTGCCAGTAGTATACGACAGATCCTCGCAACTAATGAAAAACTGTTTTTT. This translates into CASSIRQILATNEKLFF.

This clone occurred once. The rearrangement links TRBV7-3 to TRBJ2-1; 10 bases map to TRBD2. CDR1 SGHTA and CDR2 FQGTGA come from the germline V gene. The CDR3 contains 15 residues. Germline trimming cut 5 bases from V and 9 bases from J; bases unmatched to any gene: 10. CDR3 region: CASSPNLAGVGEQFF. The CDR3 coding sequence is TGTGCCAGCAGCCCGAATCTAGCGGGAGTCGGTGAGCAGTTCTTC.

The gene calls are TRBV5-1 and TRBJ2-2; a weak D match, TRBD2 (6 bases). Between the trimmed V and J ends, which lost 3 bases and 2 bases, there was a span of 17 bases. This CDR3 contains 17 residues. CDR1 and CDR2 (germline): SGHRS, YFSETQ. In DNA, the CDR3 is TGCGCCAGCAGCTCCAGCCGAATAGGGACTAACACCGGGGAGCTGTTTTTT. Protein product: CASSSSRIGTNTGELFF.

The rearrangement links TRBV19 to TRBJ2-1; no definite D call. V lost 4 bases and J lost 4, with 5 bases in between. The CDR3 extends over 12 amino acids. Germline CDR1 LNHDA, CDR2 SQIVND (reference sequence). CDR3 coding DNA: TGTGCCAGTAGTACGAGGTACAATGAGCAGTTCTTC. This sequence encodes CASSTRYNEQFF. Supplemented by reference TRBV19 and TRBJ2-1, the full variable domain reads DGGITQSPKYLFRKEGQNVTLSCEQNLNHDAMYWYRQDPGQGLRLIYYSQIVNDFQKGDIAEGYSVSREKKESFPLTVTSAQKNPTAFYLCASSTRYNEQFFGPGTRLTVL.

The V gene is TRBV6-5, the J gene TRBJ2-3; maybe TRBD2 (6 bases). Trimming pared 0 bases from V and 2 bases from J, leaving 12 bases between. Germline V CDR1 and CDR2: MNHEY, SVGAGI. This CDR3 is 16 amino acids long. CDR3 sequence: CASSYSGRTFTDTQYF. CDR3 DNA: TGTGCCAGCAGTTACTCGGGGAGGACTTTCACAGATACGCAGTATTTT.

The chain links TRBV2 to TRBJ2-7; D perhaps matches TRBD1 (6 bases). CDR3 length: 17 amino acids. Per germline, CDR1 SNHLY and CDR2 FYNNEI. Trimming removed 1 base at V and 5 bases at J, with 21 bases between. CDR3 sequence: CASSEEAGFTGLDEQYF. The CDR3 DNA reads TGTGCCAGCAGTGAAGAGGCGGGTTTCACAGGGTTAGACGAGCAGTACTTC.

The chain couples TRBV12-3 or TRBV12-4 to TRBJ1-2; D unclear. CDR3 size: 13 residues. V was shortened by 2 bases and J by 2 bases, with 6 bases between the two germline ends. The CDR3 DNA sequence: TGTGCCAGCAGTTTACCGGGGAACTATGGCTACACCTTC. As protein: CASSLPGNYGYTF.

This chain links TRBV27 with TRBJ2-7; tentative D call: TRBD2 (5 bases). CDR3 length: 13 residues. V was clipped by 3 bases and J by 3 bases, with 9 bases between them. Germline CDR1 and CDR2: MNHEY and SMNVEV (reference sequence). CDR3 residues: CASSLTGYYEQYF. CDR3 nucleotide sequence: TGTGCCAGCAGTTTGACGGGGTACTACGAGCAGTACTTC.

CDR3 region: CASSAVGGADTEAFF. CDR3 DNA sequence: TGTGCCAGCAGTGCCGTCGGGGGGGCGGACACTGAAGCTTTCTTT. The chain uses TRBV6-4 and TRBJ1-1; TRBD1 might be the D (6 bases). V was pared by 4 bases and J by 3 bases, with 15 bases between. This CDR3 has 15 residues. From germline, CDR1 is MRHNA and CDR2 SNTAGT.

The V call is TRBV7-6, the J call TRBJ2-3, with D perhaps matching TRBD2 (5 bases). V gave up 4 bases and J gave up 1 base, with 6 bases separating them. CDR1 and CDR2 (germline): SGHVS, FNYEAQ. The CDR3 consists of 13 residues. CDR3 sequence: CASSWTGTDTQYF. The CDR3 bases are TGTGCCAGCAGCTGGACTGGCACAGATACGCAGTATTTT.

The V call is TRBV2, the J call TRBJ1-2, with 8 bases fitting TRBD1. Germline assignment: CDR1 SNHLY and CDR2 FYNNEI. The CDR3 has 14 residues. J gave up 5 bases and V 6 bases, and 8 bases lay outside the gene matches. Here the CDR3 reads CASSGTGGRYGYTF. CDR3 bases: TGTGCCAGCAGCGGCACAGGGGGAAGGTATGGCTACACCTTC.

V is TRBV30 and J is TRBJ2-7, with D uncertain. The germline gives CDR1 GTSNPN, CDR2 SVGIG (reference sequence). V lost 0 bases and J lost 1, with 10 bases in between. This CDR3 is 14 amino acids long. In nucleotides, the CDR3 is TGTGCCTGGAGTGTACGGCAGGCTTCCTACGAGCAGTACTTC. As protein: CAWSVRQASYEQYF.

The chain has TRBV28 and TRBJ2-1, with D perhaps matching TRBD2 (5 bases). The CDR3 totals 14 residues. The germline CDR1 and CDR2 sequences are MDHEN and SYDVKM. V lost 2 bases, J lost 10 bases, and 15 bases lay in between. CDR3 protein: CASSLPLAGEEQFF. In nucleotides, the CDR3 is TGTGCCAGCAGTTTACCCCTTGCTGGGGAGGAGCAGTTCTTC.

This sequence joins TRBV7-9 and TRBJ2-5; TRBD1 matches at 7 bases. The CDR3 sequence is 14 residues long. Germline CDR1 SEHNR, CDR2 FQNEAQ (reference sequence). Unmatched junction bases numbered 4, after V lost 5 bases and J lost 1 base. The CDR3 DNA is TGTGCCAGCAGCATAGGGACAGTCCAAGAGACCCAGTACTTC. It specifies CASSIGTVQETQYF.

The gene calls are TRBV5-1 and TRBJ2-2, with D unresolved. V shed 4 bases and J shed 4 bases, with 14 bases lying between them. Germline lookup yields CDR1 SGHRS and CDR2 YFSETQ. The CDR3 is 15 amino acids. CDR3: CASSEARLGTGELFF. The DNA for the CDR3 is TGCGCCAGCAGCGAGGCACGCTTGGGCACCGGGGAGCTGTTTTTT.

The J gene is TRBJ2-3, the V gene TRBV5-4; perhaps TRBD2 as D (7 bases). The germline V and J ends were trimmed by 4 bases and 1 base, with 10 bases remaining between them. The CDR3 loop spans 14 amino acids. Germline V gene data show CDR1 as SGHNT and CDR2 as YYREEE (reference sequence). The CDR3 sequence: CASSRGGGTDTQYF. CDR3 nucleotides: TGTGCCAGCAGCAGGGGGGGCGGCACAGATACGCAGTATTTT.

V is TRBV18 and J is TRBJ1-1; D gene uncertain. The CDR3 is 14 residues long. V was shortened by 1 base and J by 1 base, with 7 bases between the two germline ends. Per germline, CDR1 KGHSH and CDR2 LQKENI. The CDR3, as DNA: TGTGCCAGCTCACCACTGGCCCCGAACACTGAAGCTTTCTTT. Protein sequence: CASSPLAPNTEAFF.

The genes are TRBV5-5 and TRBJ1-4, with a tentative D call TRBD1 (5 bases). The CDR3 is 15 amino acids. Germline CDR1 is SGHKS and CDR2 is YYEKEE (reference sequence). V was shortened by 4 bases and J by 0 bases, with 10 bases between the two germline ends. The CDR3 bases are TGTGCCAGCAGCGAAACGACAGCAACTAATGAAAAACTGTTTTTT. It codes for CASSETTATNEKLFF. The complete variable domain, with remaining parts taken from reference TRBV5-5 and TRBJ1-4, reads DAGVTQSPTHLIKTRGQQVTLRCSPISGHKSVSWYQQVLGQGPQFIFQYYEKEERGRGNFPDRFSARQFPNYSSELNVNALLLGDSALYLCASSETTATNEKLFFGSGTQLSVL.

This sequence joins TRBV7-9 and TRBJ1-1, with 10 bases fitting TRBD1. This CDR3 contains 15 residues. Germline V gives CDR1 SEHNR, CDR2 FQNEAQ (reference sequence). The ends lost 4 bases at V and 1 base at J; junction bases unmatched: 3. The CDR3 region has the DNA TGTGCCAGCAGCTCGGACAGGGGGACGAACACTGAAGCTTTCTTT. It codes for CASSSDRGTNTEAFF. Looking up the rest from reference TRBV7-9 and TRBJ1-1 gives the full variable domain: DTGVSQNPRHKITKRGQNVTFRCDPISEHNRLYWYRQTLGQGPEFLTYFQNEAQLEKSRLLSDRFSAERPKGSFSTLEIQRTEQGDSAMYLCASSSDRGTNTEAFFGQGTRLTVV.

The rearrangement uses TRBV24-1 and TRBJ2-3, with TRBD2 as a possible D gene (6 bases). CDR3 length: 14 amino acids. Germline CDR1 KGHDR, CDR2 SFDVKD. Trimming stripped 4 bases from V and 4 bases from J, with 11 bases between. DNA of the CDR3: TGTGCCACCAGTGACCCCAGGGAGGCAGATACGCAGTATTTT. This encodes CATSDPREADTQYF.

The chain combines TRBV6-2 or TRBV6-3 with TRBJ1-1; D is possibly TRBD1 (6 bases). The germline CDR1 and CDR2 sequences are MNHEY and SVGEGT. This CDR3 has 15 residues. Trimming left V 2 bases short and J 1 base short, with 11 bases between. The CDR3 sequence is CASSYIGQRNTEAFF. In nucleotides, the CDR3 is TGTGCCAGCAGTTACATCGGACAGCGGAACACTGAAGCTTTCTTT.

The V call is TRBV6-5, the J call TRBJ2-7, with unresolved D. The CDR3 totals 14 residues. From germline, CDR1 is MNHEY and CDR2 SVGAGI. Between the trimmed V and J ends, which lost 4 bases and 1 base, there was a span of 11 bases. CDR3 DNA: TGTGCCAGCAGTTCAGGCGTCCTTTCCTACGAGCAGTACTTC. Translating it yields CASSSGVLSYEQYF.

This rearrangement joins TRBV28 to TRBJ1-5, with 10 bases aligning to TRBD1. With V trimmed by 3 bases and J by 5 bases, 7 bases remained unmatched. CDR1 MDHEN and CDR2 SYDVKM come from the germline V gene. The CDR3 has 16 residues. The DNA for the CDR3 is TGTGCCAGCAGTTTCCCGGACAGGGGGATTCATCAGCCCCAGCATTTT. Encoded protein: CASSFPDRGIHQPQHF.

This chain uses TRBV12-3 or TRBV12-4 with TRBJ1-3; a possible D gene is TRBD1 (6 bases). CDR3 length: 12 amino acids. Trimming stripped 7 bases from V and 8 bases from J, with 12 bases between. This CDR3 is CASTLTGYTIYF. The CDR3 DNA reads as TGTGCCAGCACCCTGACAGGTTACACCATATATTTT.

In this sample, this clone turned up a few times. The chain has TRBV10-1 and TRBJ1-4, with D unclear. The germline V and J ends were trimmed by 5 bases and 5 bases, with 15 bases remaining between them. Germline CDR1 is WNHNN and CDR2 is SYGVQD (reference sequence). The CDR3 spans 15 residues. As DNA, the CDR3 is TGCGCCAGCAGTTCCATAAGAACGGGGAATGAAAAACTGTTTTTT. It encodes CASSSIRTGNEKLFF.

This chain uses TRBV28 with TRBJ2-7; 10 nucleotides agree with TRBD2. The J segment lost 6 bases and the V segment lost 7 bases, leaving 15 bases of the junction unmatched. Per the germline V gene, CDR1 is MDHEN and CDR2 is SYDVKM. The CDR3 is made up of 16 amino acids. CDR3 residues: CASTPIGAGGYGEQYF. The CDR3 region has the DNA TGTGCCAGCACCCCGATAGGAGCGGGAGGGTACGGCGAGCAGTACTTC.

The V gene is TRBV7-2, the J gene TRBJ2-3, with D possibly being TRBD2 (5 bases). The CDR3 sequence is 16 residues long. V was clipped by 5 bases and J by 3 bases, with 18 bases between them. In germline, CDR1 is SGHTA, CDR2 FQGNSA. The CDR3 is CASSNPSFEGTDTQYF. The CDR3 coding sequence is TGTGCCAGCAGCAACCCTAGCTTTGAGGGTACAGATACGCAGTATTTT.

This clone was picked up a small number of times. The rearrangement links TRBV9 to TRBJ1-1; 7 bases align to TRBD1. The CDR3 length is 17 residues. V shed 3 bases and J 0 bases; nucleotides not matched to a gene: 11. The V gene's germline CDR1 is SGDLS and CDR2 YYNGEE. As DNA, the CDR3 is TGTGCCAGCAGCGGAGGCGGCCGCGGACAGGTGAACACTGAAGCTTTCTTT. The encoded protein is CASSGGGRGQVNTEAFF.